The 12 T cell receptor beta chains given below trace back to one sample, sequenced in a study of cytomegalovirus exposure and HLA in healthy donors. PCR amplification relied on 60 Vbeta primers (plus 13 Jbeta primers). Clones were sequenced by immunoSEQ multiplex PCR, and TCRdb holds only the in-frame ones, with some missing. Among 150,000 to 200,000 clones listed, about 70% were seen once. Specimen: PBMCs. Receptors originate from a man aged 25-45 years in good health and CMV-seropositive.

This clone was detected only once. V and J are TRBV2 and TRBJ2-5; the D gene is possibly TRBD1 (5 bases). Trimming removed 3 bases from V and 5 bases from J, with 10 bases in between. CDR1 is SNHLY, CDR2 FYNNEI, per germline. The CDR3 is made up of 13 amino acids. DNA of the CDR3: TGTGCCAGCAGTGACAGGGTATGGGAGACCCAGTACTTC. Translation: CASSDRVWETQYF.

This chain joins TRBV27 and TRBJ2-7; 10 bases line up with TRBD2. The CDR3 is 16 amino acids. V dropped 2 bases and J dropped 0; count of bases not matched to a gene: 4. Looked up from germline, CDR1 is MNHEY and CDR2 is SMNVEV (reference sequence). CDR3 DNA: TGTGCCAGCAGTTTACTAGCGGGAGTTGCCTCCTACGAGCAGTACTTC. Protein: CASSLLAGVASYEQYF.

Written as DNA, the CDR3 is TGTGCCAGCAGTTTATGGCAGAAAGCTTTCTTT. It yields the protein CASSLWQKAFF. The V gene is TRBV28, the J gene TRBJ1-1, with D unresolved. Germline V gives CDR1 MDHEN, CDR2 SYDVKM. The CDR3 extends over 11 amino acids. Trimming cost V 0 bases and J 9 bases, with 5 bases left between them.

J is TRBJ2-1 and V is TRBV5-1; TRBD2 is a possible D gene (5 bases). The CDR3 spans 13 residues. CDR1 and CDR2 from the germline V gene are SGHRS and YFSETQ. V was cut by 4 bases and J by 3 bases, with 8 bases left in between. Written as DNA, the CDR3 is TGCGCCAGCAGCCCCGAGGGCTACAATGAGCAGTTCTTC. It translates to CASSPEGYNEQFF.

The rearrangement links TRBV5-6 to TRBJ2-2, with TRBD1 as a possible D gene (5 bases). The germline gives CDR1 SGHDT, CDR2 YYEEEE. Trimming left V 3 bases short and J 2 bases short, with 11 bases between. The CDR3 spans 15 residues. CDR3 DNA: TGTGCCAGCAGCTCGTTGACAGCTAACACCGGGGAGCTGTTTTTT. It specifies CASSSLTANTGELFF.

This rearrangement joins TRBV15 to TRBJ2-7, with 10 bases that match TRBD2. With 5 bases clipped from V and 2 bases from J, the junction kept 6 bases outside the gene matches. The CDR3 runs 15 residues. From germline, CDR1 is LNHNV and CDR2 YYDKDF (reference sequence). The CDR3 coding sequence is TGTGCCACCAGCCCCACAGGACTAGCGGCCTACGAGCAGTACTTC. Translating gives CATSPTGLAAYEQYF.

The chain has TRBV5-4 and TRBJ2-7; 11 bases line up with TRBD2. The CDR3 loop spans 16 amino acids. V lost 0 bases and J lost 3; bases outside the gene matches: 5. From germline, CDR1 is SGHNT and CDR2 YYREEE (reference sequence). CDR3 sequence: CASSLGLAGWNYEQYF. The CDR3 coding sequence is TGTGCCAGCAGCTTGGGACTAGCGGGATGGAACTACGAGCAGTACTTC.

This chain uses TRBV7-9 with TRBJ2-7; 9 bases map to TRBD1. CDR3 size: 15 residues. Germline loops: CDR1 SEHNR, CDR2 FQNEAQ (reference sequence). The V gene end was trimmed by 5 bases and the J gene end by 3 bases; junction bases not matched to a gene: 8. The CDR3 DNA sequence: TGTGCCAGCAGCCTCCCTGGGACAGGGATCTACGAGCAGTACTTC. Translated, it gives CASSLPGTGIYEQYF.

As regards this clone: At one end the junction does not follow the germline gene, possibly because of a read error. The chain uses TRBV7-9 and TRBJ2-1; 10 positions agree with TRBD1. This CDR3 region has 16 residues. The germline V gene encodes CDR1 SEHNR and CDR2 FQNEAQ (reference sequence). The CDR3: CSSSLAAGQGRNEQFF. The CDR3 DNA follows: TGTTCCAGCAGCTTAGCCGCGGGACAGGGGAGGAATGAGCAGTTCTTC.

This clone has only a few counts. The J gene is TRBJ1-1, the V gene TRBV5-1; 8 nucleotides agree with TRBD1. This CDR3 is built from 16 residues. V was pared by 4 bases and J by 2 bases, with 10 bases of the junction left unmatched. Germline lookup yields CDR1 SGHRS and CDR2 YFSETQ. CDR3 loop: CASSPLPGQVNTEAFF. The CDR3 DNA reads TGCGCCAGCAGCCCTCTCCCGGGACAGGTTAACACTGAAGCTTTCTTT.

This rearrangement joins TRBV6-5 to TRBJ2-5; 7 positions match TRBD2. The V and J ends lost 5 bases and 5 bases, in that order; junction bases with no gene match: 11. This CDR3 is 15 amino acids long. Germline CDR1 MNHEY, CDR2 SVGAGI. The CDR3 loop is CASSMSGIGLETQYF. The CDR3 nucleotides are TGTGCCAGCAGTATGAGCGGGATTGGGTTGGAGACCCAGTACTTC.

The gene calls are TRBV6-6 and TRBJ1-5, with 7 positions matching TRBD1. V lost 5 bases and J lost 4; bases outside the gene matches: 11. The CDR3 sequence is 16 residues long. Germline values: CDR1 MNHNY, CDR2 SVGAGI (reference sequence). The CDR3 loop reads CASSADRGQSNQPQHF. In DNA form, the CDR3 reads TGTGCCAGCAGTGCAGACCGGGGACAGAGTAATCAGCCCCAGCATTTT.